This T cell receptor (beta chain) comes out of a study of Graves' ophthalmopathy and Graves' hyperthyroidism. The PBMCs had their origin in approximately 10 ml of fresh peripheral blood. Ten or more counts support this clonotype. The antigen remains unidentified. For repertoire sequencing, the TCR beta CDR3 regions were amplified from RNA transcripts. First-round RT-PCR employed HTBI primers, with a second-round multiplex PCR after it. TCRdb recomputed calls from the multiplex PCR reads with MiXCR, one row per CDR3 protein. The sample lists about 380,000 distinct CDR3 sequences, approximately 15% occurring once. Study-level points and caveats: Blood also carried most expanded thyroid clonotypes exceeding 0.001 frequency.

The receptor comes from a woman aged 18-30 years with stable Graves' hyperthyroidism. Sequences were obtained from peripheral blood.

The CDR3 loop reads CSAWRSGGGDQETQYF. The DNA for the CDR3 is TGCAGTGCTTGGCGTTCGGGCGGGGGGGATCAAGAGACCCAGTACTTC. The gene calls are TRBV20-1 and TRBJ2-5, with 9 bases fitting TRBD2. V trimming: 5 bases; J trimming: 2 bases; junction bases outside the gene matches: 12. The CDR3 totals 16 residues. Germline V gives CDR1 DFQATT, CDR2 SNEGSKA (reference sequence).